What follows are 28 T cell receptor beta chains derived from one specimen sequenced in a study of CD8+ T cells in alopecia areata. TCR sequencing used cDNA made by reverse transcription of extracted RNA. Data came from immunoSEQ multiplex PCR; TCRdb stores just in-frame clones and leaves some out. The sample holds 200,000 or so clones, 35% to 40% seen once. Treatment specified: oral pan-JAK inhibitor, 5-10 mg twice daily. The source was CD4+ T cells sorted from blood, collected between weeks 30 and 35, from a patient treated with tofacitinib. These receptors originate from a human donor with alopecia areata.

The chain combines TRBV4-1 with TRBJ1-4, with unresolved D. The germline V and J ends were trimmed by 4 bases and 12 bases, with 15 bases remaining between them. The CDR3 has 13 residues. Looked up from germline, CDR1 is MGHRA and CDR2 is YSYEKL. The DNA for the CDR3 is TGCGCCAGCAGCCCCCCCGACCGGGTCGAACTGTTTTTT. It yields the protein CASSPPDRVELFF.

The chain carries TRBV6-5 and TRBJ2-1; the match to TRBD2 covers 11 bases. From germline, CDR1 is MNHEY and CDR2 SVGAGI. V lost 0 bases and J lost 9; bases outside the gene matches: 7. The CDR3 is 16 amino acids. The CDR3 protein is CASSYSILAGGGEQFF. The CDR3 bases are TGTGCCAGCAGTTACTCCATCCTAGCGGGAGGAGGTGAGCAGTTCTTC.

This clone was detected many times. The CDR3 nucleotides read TGTGCCAGCAGTGAGGGCAGGGGCAACTCTGGGGCCAACGTCCTGACTTTC. Translated, it gives CASSEGRGNSGANVLTF. The chain uses TRBV25-1 and TRBJ2-6; possibly TRBD1 for D (6 bases). V was shortened by 3 bases and J by 0 bases, with 12 bases between the two germline ends. The CDR3 consists of 17 residues. The germline CDR1 and CDR2 sequences are MGHDK and SYGVNS. The full variable domain, in which reference TRBV25-1 and TRBJ2-6 provide the parts outside the CDR3, is EADIYQTPRYLVIGTGKKITLECSQTMGHDKMYWYQQDPGMELHLIHYSYGVNSTEKGDLSSESTVSRIRTEHFPLTLESARPSHTSQYLCASSEGRGNSGANVLTFGAGSRLTVL.

This chain joins TRBV5-1 and TRBJ2-3; D gene unclear. The germline CDR1 and CDR2 sequences are SGHRS and YFSETQ. The CDR3 totals 15 residues. V lost 1 base and J 2 bases, leaving 11 bases between the germline ends. DNA of the CDR3: TGCGCCAGCAGCTTGAGCTGGATTCCCACAGATACGCAGTATTTT. Translated, it gives CASSLSWIPTDTQYF. Filled out from reference TRBV5-1 and TRBJ2-3, the complete variable domain reads KAGVTQTPRYLIKTRGQQVTLSCSPISGHRSVSWYQQTPGQGLQFLFEYFSETQRNKGNFPGRFSGRQFSNSRSEMNVSTLELGDSALYLCASSLSWIPTDTQYFGPGTRLTVL.

This clone was counted between two and nine times. This chain uses TRBV30 with TRBJ1-2, with D unclear. This CDR3 has 12 residues. The germline V and J ends were trimmed by 2 bases and 6 bases, with 10 bases remaining between them. CDR1 is GTSNPN and CDR2 is SVGIG in the germline V gene (reference sequence). CDR3 protein: CAWSKPRDGYTF. CDR3 DNA: TGTGCCTGGAGTAAACCCCGAGATGGCTACACCTTC.

This clone was counted a few times. The chain joins TRBV2 to TRBJ1-2; 9 bases map to TRBD1. J gave up 6 bases and V 6 bases, and 8 bases lay outside the gene matches. CDR3 size: 14 residues. The germline V gene has CDR1 SNHLY and CDR2 FYNNEI. As DNA, the CDR3 is TGTGCCAGCAGCGAAAACAGGGGGCTTGATGGCTACACCTTC. It encodes CASSENRGLDGYTF.

The chain is built from TRBV5-4 and TRBJ2-3, with D possibly being TRBD2 (6 bases). The CDR3 has 15 residues. Trimming cost V 2 bases and J 2 bases, with 12 bases left between them. CDR1 is SGHNT, CDR2 YYREEE, per germline (reference sequence). CDR3 residues: CASSFGAGTTDTQYF. CDR3 bases: TGTGCCAGCAGCTTTGGGGCGGGGACCACAGATACGCAGTATTTT.

CDR3 loop: CAFLRGGDPSYEQYF. CDR3 nucleotides: TGTGCCTTCCTCCGCGGCGGGGACCCCTCCTACGAGCAGTACTTC. This chain connects TRBV30 to TRBJ2-7; a weak D match, TRBD2 (6 bases). The length of the CDR3 is 15 residues. Trimming pared 7 bases from V and 0 bases from J, leaving 19 bases between. Germline V gives CDR1 GTSNPN, CDR2 SVGIG (reference sequence).

V is TRBV4-1 and J is TRBJ2-7, with 9 bases matching TRBD1. Germline-derived CDR1 and CDR2 are MGHRA and YSYEKL. The V segment lost 3 bases and the J segment 5 bases; nucleotides outside the gene matches: 14. The CDR3 extends over 17 amino acids. CDR3 sequence: CASSQKGAGTGSNEQYF. CDR3 sequence (DNA): TGCGCCAGCAGCCAGAAGGGGGCCGGGACAGGGTCCAACGAGCAGTACTTC.

The chain employs TRBV5-1 and TRBJ1-5, with D unresolved. Germline CDR1 is SGHRS and CDR2 is YFSETQ. This CDR3 is 13 amino acids long. V lost 5 bases and J 3 bases, leaving 9 bases between the germline ends. The CDR3 protein is CASSVELNQPQHF. The CDR3 nucleotides are TGCGCCAGCAGTGTGGAGCTCAATCAGCCCCAGCATTTT.

The genes are TRBV11-2 and TRBJ1-1, with D maybe TRBD1 (6 bases). V was clipped by 6 bases and J by 4 bases, with 12 bases between them. CDR3 length equals 13 residues. The germline CDR1 and CDR2 sequences are SGHAT and FQNNGV. The CDR3 loop reads CASRPTGLTEAFF. Here the CDR3 DNA reads TGTGCCAGCAGGCCTACAGGGCTCACTGAAGCTTTCTTT.

The chain joins TRBV7-9 to TRBJ2-3; 10 bases line up with TRBD1. This CDR3 is 14 amino acids long. V dropped 5 bases and J dropped 6; count of bases not matched to a gene: 5. In germline, CDR1 is SEHNR, CDR2 FQNEAQ (reference sequence). CDR3 sequence reads: CASSGWTGGDTQYF. In DNA, the CDR3 is TGTGCCAGCAGCGGATGGACAGGGGGTGATACGCAGTATTTT.

In its sample, this clone was seen a few times. V is TRBV6-1 and J is TRBJ2-3; TRBD1 matches at 7 bases. V lost 0 bases to trimming and J lost 5 bases; unmatched junction nucleotides: 5. Germline-derived CDR1 and CDR2 are MNHNS and SASEGT. The CDR3 is 15 residues long. CDR3 sequence: CASSEAYRGRDTQYF. In nucleotides, the CDR3 is TGTGCCAGCAGTGAAGCGTACAGGGGACGAGATACGCAGTATTTT.

This clone was found many times. The rearrangement uses TRBV15 and TRBJ2-7; perhaps TRBD1 as D (6 bases). The CDR3 covers 15 residues. Deletions cut 3 bases from V and 4 bases from J, with 16 bases between. CDR1 and CDR2 (germline): LNHNV, YYDKDF (reference sequence). The CDR3 region is CATSSGKQGWYEQYF. The CDR3 nucleotides read TGTGCCACCAGCAGCGGTAAACAGGGTTGGTACGAGCAGTACTTC.

A few counts support this clone. This chain joins TRBV18 and TRBJ2-3; D is perhaps TRBD2 (6 bases). Looked up from germline, CDR1 is KGHSH and CDR2 is LQKENI. The V and J ends lost 1 base and 6 bases respectively, with 11 bases between them. CDR3 length: 14 amino acids. DNA for the CDR3: TGTGCCAGCTCACCACTTGGAGGGATGGATACGCAGTATTTT. It encodes CASSPLGGMDTQYF.

Notes on this clone: Germline and junction disagree at one end, which may indicate a read error. The chain employs TRBV2 and TRBJ2-7; TRBD2 agrees at 7 bases. This CDR3 has 15 residues. The germline V gene encodes CDR1 SNHLY and CDR2 FYNNEI. The CDR3 is CASSEASGGRYEQCF. CDR3 in DNA: TGTGCCAGCAGTGAAGCATCCGGGGGGAGGTACGAGCAGTGCTTC. Using reference TRBV2 and TRBJ2-7 for the parts outside the CDR3, the full variable domain is EPEVTQTPSHQVTQMGQEVILRCVPISNHLYFYWYRQILGQKVEFLVSFYNNEISEKSEIFDDQFSVERPDGSNFTLKIRSTKLEDSAMYFCASSEASGGRYEQCFGPGTRLTVT.

The J gene is TRBJ1-2, the V gene TRBV7-2, with D unclear. This CDR3 is built from 15 residues. From germline, CDR1 is SGHTA and CDR2 FQGNSA. V lost 4 bases to trimming and J lost 8 bases, with 20 bases between them. The CDR3 DNA sequence: TGTGCCAGCAGCTCGAGTCATTCCGACATCTACGGCTACACCTTC. It yields the protein CASSSSHSDIYGYTF.

The genes are TRBV6-5 and TRBJ1-1; a possible D gene is TRBD1 (6 bases). V lost 7 bases to trimming and J lost 1 base, with 16 bases between them. The germline V gene has CDR1 MNHEY and CDR2 SVGAGI. This CDR3 is 15 amino acids long. DNA of the CDR3: TGTGCCAGCACTAAAACCCGGACAGAGAACACTGAAGCTTTCTTT. It codes for CASTKTRTENTEAFF.

The rearrangement joins TRBV7-9 to TRBJ2-2, with 8 bases fitting TRBD1. This CDR3 is 16 amino acids long. CDR1 and CDR2 (germline): SEHNR, FQNEAQ (reference sequence). Trimming at V came to 4 bases and at J to 4 bases, leaving 8 bases not matched to a gene. The CDR3 nucleotides are TGTGCCAGCAGCTCGGGACAGGTGACGGGCACCGGGGAGCTGTTTTTT. Its translation: CASSSGQVTGTGELFF.

The chain links TRBV27 to TRBJ2-1, with a tentative D call TRBD2 (6 bases). CDR1 MNHEY and CDR2 SMNVEV come from the germline V gene (reference sequence). This CDR3 has 16 amino acids. With 2 bases removed from V and 10 bases from J, the gap between germline ends came to 21 bases. CDR3 in DNA: TGTGCCAGCAGTTTAGGGGAGGACCAGGGTAGTAGGGAGCAGTTCTTC. Its translation is CASSLGEDQGSREQFF.

This sequence joins TRBV7-9 and TRBJ1-5, with D possibly matching TRBD1 (5 bases). This CDR3 spans 13 amino acids. V was clipped by 2 bases and J by 6 bases, with 8 bases between them. Per the germline V gene, CDR1 is SEHNR and CDR2 is FQNEAQ (reference sequence). The CDR3 loop is CASSLQGSQPQHF. CDR3 nucleotides: TGTGCCAGCAGCTTACAGGGTAGTCAGCCCCAGCATTTT.

The chain recombines TRBV13 with TRBJ1-2, with 11 bases that match TRBD1. CDR3 length: 15 amino acids. CDR1 is PRHDT and CDR2 is FYEKMQ in the germline V gene (reference sequence). Trimming at V came to 5 bases and at J to 5 bases, leaving 7 bases not matched to a gene. CDR3 sequence: CASSARTGGGYGYTF. The CDR3 bases are TGTGCCAGCAGCGCCCGGACAGGGGGCGGATATGGCTACACCTTC. Filled out from reference TRBV13 and TRBJ1-2, the complete variable domain reads AAGVIQSPRHLIKEKRETATLKCYPIPRHDTVYWYQQGPGQDPQFLISFYEKMQSDKGSIPDRFSAQQFSDYHSELNMSSLELGDSALYFCASSARTGGGYGYTFGSGTRLTVV.

In its sample, this clone was seen a few times. The V gene is TRBV19, the J gene TRBJ2-4; TRBD1 agrees at 7 bases. CDR3 length equals 16 residues. J lost 1 base, V lost 3 bases, and 6 bases had no gene match. Germline V gives CDR1 LNHDA, CDR2 SQIVND (reference sequence). In DNA form, the CDR3 reads TGTGCCAGTAGTATGGCCGGGACAGAGGCCAAAAACATTCAGTACTTC. As protein: CASSMAGTEAKNIQYF.

The chain links TRBV11-2 to TRBJ2-1, with 7 bases fitting TRBD1. V lost 6 bases to trimming and J lost 9 bases; unmatched junction nucleotides: 11. This CDR3 comprises 14 residues. Germline V gene sequence: CDR1 SGHAT, CDR2 FQNNGV. The CDR3 reads CASRPIGTAGEQFF. CDR3 bases: TGTGCCAGCAGGCCGATCGGGACAGCTGGTGAGCAGTTCTTC.

This chain uses TRBV27 with TRBJ1-1; D might be TRBD1 (6 bases). V was trimmed by 1 base and J by 1 base, leaving 10 bases between them. CDR1 is MNHEY and CDR2 is SMNVEV in the germline V gene (reference sequence). CDR3 length: 15 residues. CDR3 in DNA: TGTGCCAGCAGTTTATTCGGACAGTCGAACACTGAAGCTTTCTTT. This translates into CASSLFGQSNTEAFF.

The chain joins TRBV9 to TRBJ2-3; the D gene is possibly TRBD2 (5 bases). The germline V and J ends were trimmed by 0 bases and 6 bases, with 5 bases remaining between them. Germline V gives CDR1 SGDLS, CDR2 YYNGEE. The CDR3 is 12 residues long. CDR3 in DNA: TGTGCCAGCAGCGTAGTAGCGGATACGCAGTATTTT. It codes for CASSVVADTQYF.

This clone appeared many times. The genes are TRBV14 and TRBJ1-2; a possible D gene is TRBD1 (6 bases). With 6 bases removed from V and 4 bases from J, the gap between germline ends came to 12 bases. CDR1 is SGHDN and CDR2 is FVKESK in the germline V gene. The CDR3 consists of 13 residues. The CDR3 loop reads CASSLRGSYGYTF. The CDR3, as DNA: TGTGCCAGCAGTCTCAGGGGAAGCTATGGCTACACCTTC.

As DNA, the CDR3 is TGTGCCAGCAGTGAAAAAGCGGGAGCAGCGGGAGAGCAGTTCTTC. It specifies CASSEKAGAAGEQFF. The gene calls are TRBV2 and TRBJ2-1, with 8 bases aligning to TRBD2. This CDR3 contains 15 residues. The V gene's germline CDR1 is SNHLY and CDR2 FYNNEI. J was trimmed by 10 bases and V by 2 bases; bases with no gene match: 10.